The 23 T cell receptor beta chains reported below all come from one sample, sequenced in a study of blood T cell repertoires in COVID-19 (dated by TCRdb to the early 2020s). The library was obtained by the immunoSEQ multiplex PCR assay. TCRdb holds this immuneACCESS table with in-frame rearrangements only. Some clones are missing; in checked studies, unresolved V genes explain under half, and the rest has no known cause. In all, the sample holds about 160,000 clones, and over 65% of those were seen once. In total, the top ten clones hold 8% to 9.5% of the sample. What was sequenced was peripheral blood. Receptors were obtained from a man aged 60 to 69 with acute or convalescent COVID-19.

This sequence joins TRBV10-2 and TRBJ2-5; TRBD1 might be the D (6 bases). V was shortened by 2 bases and J by 2 bases, with 9 bases between the two germline ends. CDR1 is WSHSY and CDR2 is SAAADI in the germline V gene. The CDR3 covers 14 residues. The CDR3 loop is CASSEGGGQETQYF. The CDR3 bases are TGCGCCAGCAGTGAGGGGGGCGGGCAAGAGACCCAGTACTTC.

The gene calls are TRBV25-1 and TRBJ2-5, with 7 bases lining up with TRBD1. This CDR3 has 15 amino acids. V lost 4 bases, J lost 5 bases, and 10 bases stayed unmatched. Germline CDR1 MGHDK, CDR2 SYGVNS. DNA of the CDR3: TGTGCCAGCAGTGCCCCCGGGACAGTTGTGGAGACCCAGTACTTC. The encoded protein is CASSAPGTVVETQYF.

The rearrangement links TRBV5-1 to TRBJ1-2; a weak D match, TRBD1 (6 bases). Germline CDR1 is SGHRS and CDR2 is YFSETQ. V shed 4 bases and J shed 3 bases, with 16 bases lying between them. This CDR3 is 15 amino acids long. The CDR3 protein is CASSGVGRGDYGYTF. In nucleotides, the CDR3 is TGCGCCAGCAGCGGCGTCGGCAGGGGAGACTATGGCTACACCTTC.

The chain links TRBV4-3 to TRBJ1-1; D unclear. Germline CDR1 is LGHNA and CDR2 is YSLEER. Deletions cut 4 bases from V and 5 bases from J, with 14 bases between. The CDR3 has 14 amino acids. As DNA, the CDR3 is TGCGCCAGCAGCCGAGAGACGGGATCGACTGAAGCTTTCTTT. Its translation: CASSRETGSTEAFF.

The chain is built from TRBV7-2 and TRBJ2-3; perhaps TRBD2 as D (6 bases). Between the trimmed V and J ends, which lost 5 bases and 0 bases, there was a span of 15 bases. CDR3 length: 16 amino acids. Looked up from germline, CDR1 is SGHTA and CDR2 is FQGNSA. Here the CDR3 reads CASSPLVGGSTDTQYF. CDR3 DNA: TGTGCCAGCAGCCCCTTAGTGGGGGGAAGCACAGATACGCAGTATTTT.

The gene calls are TRBV30 and TRBJ2-3; a weak D match, TRBD2 (5 bases). CDR3 length: 13 amino acids. The ends were cut back, 7 bases at V and 5 bases at J, with 16 bases in the middle. The V gene's germline CDR1 is GTSNPN and CDR2 SVGIG (reference sequence). CDR3 amino acids: CAYVRRGGDTQYF. The CDR3 region has the DNA TGTGCCTACGTAAGACGGGGTGGAGATACGCAGTATTTT.

This chain uses TRBV6-2 or TRBV6-3 with TRBJ2-3; 8 bases map to TRBD1. The CDR3 has 16 residues. J lost 1 base, V lost 4 bases, and 7 bases had no gene match. Germline values: CDR1 MNHEY, CDR2 SVGEGT. In DNA form, the CDR3 reads TGTGCCAGCAGTTTAGACAGGGGAGGAGGCACAGATACGCAGTATTTT. As protein: CASSLDRGGGTDTQYF.

The chain joins TRBV9 to TRBJ2-5; D possibly corresponds to TRBD2 (5 bases). CDR3 size: 14 residues. V lost 3 bases and J 1 base, leaving 10 bases between the germline ends. Germline CDR1 and CDR2: SGDLS and YYNGEE. CDR3 protein: CASSESGSQETQYF. The CDR3 region has the DNA TGTGCCAGCAGCGAAAGTGGGAGCCAAGAGACCCAGTACTTC.

The chain joins TRBV21-1 to TRBJ2-2; TRBD1 was called by the table and not checked on the DNA. TRBV21-1 is a pseudogene locus. The CDR3 spans 12 residues. The CDR3 sequence: CAPSSHTGELFF. The CDR3 nucleotides are TGTGCCCCCTCCAGTCACACCGGGGAGCTGTTTTTT.

The V call is TRBV5-1, the J call TRBJ1-2; 8 nucleotides agree with TRBD1. The V gene end was trimmed by 4 bases and the J gene end by 2 bases; junction bases not matched to a gene: 7. CDR1 and CDR2 (germline): SGHRS, YFSETQ. The CDR3 covers 15 residues. CDR3 loop: CASSPQGQANYGYTF. DNA for the CDR3: TGCGCCAGCAGCCCCCAGGGACAGGCCAACTATGGCTACACCTTC.

The chain has TRBV21-1 and TRBJ1-4; TRBD1 reflects the table's D call only, with no check against the DNA. TRBV21-1 is a documented pseudogene. The CDR3 contains 15 residues. Here the CDR3 reads CASSKGGQGEEKLFF. The CDR3 coding sequence is TGTGCCAGCAGCAAAGGAGGACAGGGAGAAGAAAAACTGTTTTTT.

This clone was seen a handful of times. Other nucleotide sequences from this sample produce the same CDR3. The rearrangement joins TRBV3-1 (or the pseudogene TRBV3-2) to TRBJ2-1, with D possibly matching TRBD2 (5 bases). Trimming removed 0 bases at V and 5 bases at J, with 11 bases between. Germline V gives CDR1 LGHDT, CDR2 YNNKEL (reference sequence). The CDR3 is made up of 15 amino acids. Here the CDR3 reads CASSQDPSGDNEQFF. As DNA, the CDR3 is TGTGCCAGCAGCCAAGATCCCAGCGGTGACAATGAGCAGTTCTTC.

The rearrangement uses TRBV12-5 and TRBJ1-5; D uncertain. Germline loops: CDR1 LGHNT, CDR2 FRNRAP. Deletions cut 2 bases from V and 3 bases from J, with 14 bases between. CDR3 length: 16 amino acids. CDR3 sequence (DNA): TGTGCTAGTGGTTTGCGGAACTCCGGAGTCAATCAGCCCCAGCATTTT. It encodes CASGLRNSGVNQPQHF.

The J gene is TRBJ2-2, the V gene TRBV3-1 (or the pseudogene TRBV3-2); no clear D. The V end lost 2 bases, the J end lost 5 bases, and 3 bases lay between the germline ends. This CDR3 has 12 residues. Germline CDR1 and CDR2: LGHDT and YNNKEL (reference sequence). The CDR3: CASSQITGELFF. CDR3 bases: TGTGCCAGCAGCCAAATAACCGGGGAGCTGTTTTTT.

This clone was seen more than once but under ten times. V and J are TRBV28 and TRBJ1-1; tentatively, D is TRBD1 (5 bases). CDR1 is MDHEN, CDR2 SYDVKM, per germline. The CDR3 loop spans 14 amino acids. Trimming removed 2 bases at V and 1 base at J, with 8 bases between. The CDR3 sequence is CASSLGGGNTEAFF. The CDR3 DNA is TGTGCCAGCAGTTTAGGCGGGGGGAACACTGAAGCTTTCTTT.

V is TRBV11-2 and J is TRBJ1-1, with 10 bases that match TRBD1. This CDR3 is built from 15 residues. Germline CDR1 and CDR2: SGHAT and FQNNGV. V dropped 5 bases and J dropped 5; count of bases not matched to a gene: 8. CDR3 protein: CASSLLGQGKTEAFF. For the CDR3, the DNA is TGTGCCAGCAGCCTTTTGGGACAGGGGAAGACTGAAGCTTTCTTT.

This clone occurred a few times. This chain joins TRBV6-2 or TRBV6-3 and TRBJ2-7; tentative D call: TRBD1 (6 bases). Germline V gives CDR1 MNHEY, CDR2 SVGEGT. The CDR3 sequence is 13 residues long. Trimming left V 2 bases short and J 5 bases short, with 10 bases between. This chain's CDR3 is CASSYLGANEQYF. DNA of the CDR3: TGTGCCAGCAGTTACCTGGGGGCCAACGAGCAGTACTTC.

This clone has only a few counts. This rearrangement joins TRBV7-8 to TRBJ1-2, with D unclear. CDR3 length equals 17 residues. V was trimmed by 5 bases and J by 0 bases, leaving 19 bases between them. Germline V gives CDR1 SGHVS, CDR2 FQNEAQ. The CDR3 nucleotides are TGTGCCAGCAGCCCCATGCGCGGGCCGAACCCTAACTATGGCTACACCTTC. Encoded protein: CASSPMRGPNPNYGYTF. Looking up the rest from reference TRBV7-8 and TRBJ1-2 gives the full variable domain: GAGVSQSPRYKVAKRGQDVALRCDPISGHVSLFWYQQALGQGPEFLTYFQNEAQLDKSGLPSDRFFAERPEGSVSTLKIQRTQQEDSAVYLCASSPMRGPNPNYGYTFGSGTRLTVV.

The DNA for the CDR3 is TGTGCCAGCAGCCTACCGTCTGTGGGGGGTTCACCCCTCCACTTT. The encoded protein is CASSLPSVGGSPLHF. The chain joins TRBV6-5 to TRBJ1-6, with D tentatively TRBD1 (5 bases). The CDR3 length is 15 residues. Trimming took off 6 bases at V and 9 bases at J, with 18 bases between the two ends. The germline CDR1 and CDR2 sequences are MNHEY and SVGAGI.

This chain connects TRBV7-9 to TRBJ1-2; D unclear. Trimming cost V 1 base and J 3 bases, with 6 bases left between them. Germline CDR1 SEHNR, CDR2 FQNEAQ (reference sequence). CDR3 size: 13 residues. In DNA form, the CDR3 reads TGTGCCAGCAGCTTAGGGTCAGACTATGGCTACACCTTC. This gives the protein CASSLGSDYGYTF. Together with reference TRBV7-9 and TRBJ1-2, the CDR3 gives the full variable domain: DTGVSQNPRHKITKRGQNVTFRCDPISEHNRLYWYRQTLGQGPEFLTYFQNEAQLEKSRLLSDRFSAERPKGSFSTLEIQRTEQGDSAMYLCASSLGSDYGYTFGSGTRLTVV.

The CDR3 sequence is CASNDSTSDTGELFF. As DNA, the CDR3 is TGCGCCAGCAACGACTCGACTAGCGATACCGGGGAGCTGTTTTTT. The chain has TRBV10-1 and TRBJ2-2, with 8 bases matching TRBD2. This CDR3 has 15 amino acids. V shed 7 bases, J shed 5 bases, and the junction held 9 bases outside the gene matches. Per the germline V gene, CDR1 is WNHNN and CDR2 is SYGVQD (reference sequence).

This chain connects TRBV20-1 to TRBJ1-3; D unclear. This CDR3 is 11 amino acids long. The V and J ends lost 4 bases and 6 bases respectively, with 7 bases between them. From germline, CDR1 is DFQATT and CDR2 SNEGSKA (reference sequence). CDR3 amino acids: CSANLLNTIYF. Here the CDR3 DNA reads TGCAGTGCTAACCTACTAAACACCATATATTTT.

The V and J genes are TRBV19 and TRBJ1-2, with TRBD1 matching over 9 bases. Per the germline V gene, CDR1 is LNHDA and CDR2 is SQIVND (reference sequence). The V gene end was trimmed by 6 bases and the J gene end by 2 bases; junction bases not matched to a gene: 4. The CDR3 is made up of 14 amino acids. CDR3 region: CASRVTGGNYGYTF. CDR3 nucleotides: TGTGCCAGTAGGGTTACAGGGGGCAACTATGGCTACACCTTC.